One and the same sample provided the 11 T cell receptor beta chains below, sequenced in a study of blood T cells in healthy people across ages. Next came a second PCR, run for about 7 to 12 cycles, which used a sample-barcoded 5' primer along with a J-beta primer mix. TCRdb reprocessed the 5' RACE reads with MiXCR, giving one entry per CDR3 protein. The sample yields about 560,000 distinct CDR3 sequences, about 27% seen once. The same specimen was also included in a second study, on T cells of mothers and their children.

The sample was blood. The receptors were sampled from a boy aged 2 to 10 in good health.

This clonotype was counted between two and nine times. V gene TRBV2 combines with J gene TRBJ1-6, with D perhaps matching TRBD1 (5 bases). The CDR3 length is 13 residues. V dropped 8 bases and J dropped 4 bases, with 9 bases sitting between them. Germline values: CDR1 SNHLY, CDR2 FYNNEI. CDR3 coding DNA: TGTGCCAGCGGGGCGGTTTATAATTCACCCCTCCACTTT. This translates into CASGAVYNSPLHF. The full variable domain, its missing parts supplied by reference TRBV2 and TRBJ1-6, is EPEVTQTPSHQVTQMGQEVILRCVPISNHLYFYWYRQILGQKVEFLVSFYNNEISEKSEIFDDQFSVERPDGSNFTLKIRSTKLEDSAMYFCASGAVYNSPLHFGNGTRLTVT.

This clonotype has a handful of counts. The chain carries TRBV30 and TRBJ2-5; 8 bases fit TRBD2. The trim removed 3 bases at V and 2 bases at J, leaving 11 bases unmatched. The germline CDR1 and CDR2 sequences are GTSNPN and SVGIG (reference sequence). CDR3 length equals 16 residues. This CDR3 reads CAWSPLGASGQETQYF. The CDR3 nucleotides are TGTGCCTGGAGCCCCTTGGGGGCTAGCGGGCAAGAGACCCAGTACTTC.

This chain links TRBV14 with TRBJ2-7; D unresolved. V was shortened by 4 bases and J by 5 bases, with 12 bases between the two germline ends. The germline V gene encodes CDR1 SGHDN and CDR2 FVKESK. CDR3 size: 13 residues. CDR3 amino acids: CASSLLLSDEQYF. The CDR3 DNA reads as TGTGCCAGCAGCCTCCTGTTATCGGACGAGCAGTACTTC.

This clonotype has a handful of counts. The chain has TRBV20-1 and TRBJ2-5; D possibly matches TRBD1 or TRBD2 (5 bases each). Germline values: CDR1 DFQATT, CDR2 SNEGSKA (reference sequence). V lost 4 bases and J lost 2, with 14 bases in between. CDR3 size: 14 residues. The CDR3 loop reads CSATLEGRQETQYF. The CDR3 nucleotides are TGCAGTGCTACCCTCGAGGGGCGGCAAGAGACCCAGTACTTC.

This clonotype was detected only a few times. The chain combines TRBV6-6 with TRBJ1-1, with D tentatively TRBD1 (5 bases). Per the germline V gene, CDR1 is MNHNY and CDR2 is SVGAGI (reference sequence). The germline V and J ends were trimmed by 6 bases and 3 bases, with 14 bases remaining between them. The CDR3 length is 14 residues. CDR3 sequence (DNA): TGTGCCAGCAGGTGGGGGGGGAGGGACACTGAAGCTTTCTTT. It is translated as CASRWGGRDTEAFF.

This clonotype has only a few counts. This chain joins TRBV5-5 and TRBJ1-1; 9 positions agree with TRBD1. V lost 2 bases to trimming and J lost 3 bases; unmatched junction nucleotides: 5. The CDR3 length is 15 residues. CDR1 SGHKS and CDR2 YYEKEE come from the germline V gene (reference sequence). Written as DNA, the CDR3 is TGTGCCAGCAGCTTACAGGGGGCAACGGACACTGAAGCTTTCTTT. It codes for CASSLQGATDTEAFF.

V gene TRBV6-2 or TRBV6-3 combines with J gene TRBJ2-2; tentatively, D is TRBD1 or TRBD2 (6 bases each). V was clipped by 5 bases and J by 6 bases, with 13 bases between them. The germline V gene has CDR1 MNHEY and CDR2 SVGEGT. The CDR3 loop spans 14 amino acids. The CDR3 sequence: CASSRRRGAGELFF. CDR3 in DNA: TGTGCCAGCAGTCGACGAAGGGGGGCCGGGGAGCTGTTTTTT.

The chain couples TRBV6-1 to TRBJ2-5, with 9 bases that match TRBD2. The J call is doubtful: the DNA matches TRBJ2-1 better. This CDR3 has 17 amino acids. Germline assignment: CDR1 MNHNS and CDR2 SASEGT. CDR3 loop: CASSEDGGRAFYNEQFF. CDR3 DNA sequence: TGTGCCAGCAGTGAAGACGGCGGGAGGGCCTTCTACAATGAGCAGTTCTTC.

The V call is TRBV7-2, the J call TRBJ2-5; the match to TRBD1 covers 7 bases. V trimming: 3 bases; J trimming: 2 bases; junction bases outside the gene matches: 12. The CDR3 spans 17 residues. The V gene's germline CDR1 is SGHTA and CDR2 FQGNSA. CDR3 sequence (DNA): TGTGCCAGCAGCTTCGACCTTACAGGGGTCACGCAAGAGACCCAGTACTTC. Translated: CASSFDLTGVTQETQYF.

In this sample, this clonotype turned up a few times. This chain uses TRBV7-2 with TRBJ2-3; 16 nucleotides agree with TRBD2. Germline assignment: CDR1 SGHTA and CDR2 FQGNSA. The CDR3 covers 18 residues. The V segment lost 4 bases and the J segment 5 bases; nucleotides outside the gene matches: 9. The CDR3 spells CASSSSGTSGGAVDTQYF. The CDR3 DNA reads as TGTGCCAGCAGCTCGTCCGGGACTAGCGGGGGGGCGGTAGATACGCAGTATTTT.

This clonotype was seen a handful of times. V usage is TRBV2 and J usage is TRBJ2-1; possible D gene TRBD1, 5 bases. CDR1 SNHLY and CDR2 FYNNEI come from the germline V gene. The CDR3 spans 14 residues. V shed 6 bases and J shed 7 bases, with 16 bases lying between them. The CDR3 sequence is CASRGSRQSNEQFF. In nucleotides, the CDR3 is TGTGCCAGCAGGGGGTCCCGACAGAGTAATGAGCAGTTCTTC.